This T cell receptor beta chain was sequenced in a study of glioma-infiltrating T cells after dendritic cell vaccination. Study information: Dendritic cell vaccine was injected intradermally three times, biweekly.

Regarding this clone: This same CDR3 is encoded by further DNA sequences in the sample.

V lost 1 base to trimming and J lost 5 bases; unmatched junction nucleotides: 5. CDR3 size: 14 residues. Germline V gene data show CDR1 as SGHRS and CDR2 as YFSETQ. Clones were read by immunoSEQ multiplex PCR, and TCRdb kept only the in-frame ones, dropping some. Seen here are tens of thousands of clones, more than 70% observed once, and the top ten hold 2.5% to 3%. This receptor was obtained from a human donor with glioblastoma. The rearrangement joins TRBV5-1 to TRBJ1-1, with 7 bases matching TRBD1. This specimen consisted of blood, obtained before dendritic cell vaccination. The CDR3 DNA follows: TGCGCCAGCAGCTTGCAGGGGGGAGGTACTGAAGCTTTCTTT. Protein product: CASSLQGGGTEAFF.